The rows below give T cell receptor beta chains drawn from one sample of a study of neurological immune-mediated disorders. Each CDR3 protein gets one entry after TCRdb re-called the 5' RACE reads with MiXCR. The data show about 35,000 distinct CDR3 sequences, under 7.5% seen once. Sample: PBMCs. These receptors were obtained from a middle-aged woman in good health. Both conserved end residues are part of each CDR3. Fields, in order: J gene, clone size, V gene, D gene, CDR3 DNA, CDR3 protein. The D gene is left open where the match is weak. Rows may omit the clone size; those that give it use once, few, many or a size class.

TRBJ2-5	many	TRBV3-1	-	TGTGCCAGCAGCCAAGGAGGGACCTTGGCCGGGACCCAGTACTTC	CASSQGGTLAGTQYF
TRBJ2-1	many	TRBV6-4	TRBD2	TGTGCCAGCAGTGACTCGCTAGCGGGAGTCAATGAGCAGTTCTTC	CASSDSLAGVNEQFF
TRBJ2-6	many	TRBV20-1	-	TGCAGTGCTCCGGTGAGCCAGGGGCGGACTGGGGCCAACGTCCTGACTTTC	CSAPVSQGRTGANVLTF
TRBJ2-3	-	TRBV7-3	-	TGTGCCAGCAGCCCAGGACCCACAGATACGCAGTATTTT	CASSPGPTDTQYF
TRBJ2-7	many	TRBV11-2	-	TGTGCCAGCAGCCCGGACAGCGCCTACGAGCAGTACTTC	CASSPDSAYEQYF
TRBJ2-3	-	TRBV7-9	-	TGTGCCAGCAGCTCCATGGGGCGAGATACGCAGTATTTT	CASSSMGRDTQYF
TRBJ1-1	many	TRBV10-3	TRBD1	TGTGCCATCAGTGAGGACAGGGGAAGGACTGAAGCTTTCTTT	CAISEDRGRTEAFF
TRBJ2-3	many	TRBV9	TRBD2	TGTGCCAGCAGCGTAGCCGGGGGGGGCACAGATACGCAGTATTTT	CASSVAGGGTDTQYF
TRBJ2-3	many	TRBV5-1	-	TGCGCCAGCAGCTTGGTCCCCATTACGGCGGGCACACACACAGATACGCAGTATTTT	CASSLVPITAGTHTDTQYF
TRBJ1-2	many	TRBV29-1	-	TGCAGCGTTGGAAAATTTGGGGGTGTGGACGGCTACACCTTC	CSVGKFGGVDGYTF
TRBJ1-2	many	TRBV12-3/TRBV12-4	-	TGTGCCAGCAGCCGCTATGGCTACACCTTC	CASSRYGYTF
TRBJ2-3	-	TRBV20-1	TRBD1	TGCAGTGCTATAGCCCTCCCGGGACAGTTTAGCATAGATACGCAGTATTTT	CSAIALPGQFSIDTQYF
TRBJ2-3	many	TRBV6-5	-	TGTGCCAGCAGTTACTCGATTTGGGGGACCGAAGAAGGGGATACGCAGTATTTT	CASSYSIWGTEEGDTQYF
TRBJ2-5	-	TRBV10-2	-	TGCGCCAGCAGTGAGTGGAGAGAAGGGATCCAGTACTTC	CASSEWREGIQYF
TRBJ2-1	-	TRBV7-3	-	TGTGCCAGCAGCCTTAGCGGAGGGCGGAATGAGCAGTTCTTC	CASSLSGGRNEQFF
TRBJ2-3	many	TRBV7-9	-	TGTGCCAGCAGCCCTCTCAGGACAGACACAGATACGCAGTATTTT	CASSPLRTDTDTQYF
TRBJ2-5	many	TRBV28	TRBD2	TGTGCCAGCAGTTTAAGGGAGGGAGTCCAAGAGACCCAGTACTTC	CASSLREGVQETQYF
TRBJ2-5	many	TRBV18	-	TGTGCCAGCTCAAACGGGGTTCAAGAGACCCAGTACTTC	CASSNGVQETQYF
TRBJ1-1	many	TRBV2	TRBD1	TGTGCCAGCAGCAGGGACAGGGGTCGTGGGGACACTGAAGCTTTCTTT	CASSRDRGRGDTEAFF
TRBJ1-2	few	TRBV5-1	-	TGCGCCAGCAGCTTGGGTGGGGGCAAAGATGGCTACACCTTC	CASSLGGGKDGYTF
TRBJ2-3	many	TRBV5-1	TRBD2	TGCGCCAGCAGCGTCGATAAAGCGGGGAGCACAGATACGCAGTATTTT	CASSVDKAGSTDTQYF
TRBJ2-5	many	TRBV28	-	TGTGCCAGCAGTTTGAGGCAGGGGTGGGAAGAGACCCAGTACTTC	CASSLRQGWEETQYF
TRBJ1-5	many	TRBV4-2	-	TGTGCCAGCAGCCAAACCGTTTTCGATCAGCCCCAGCATTTT	CASSQTVFDQPQHF
TRBJ1-2	many	TRBV5-6	-	TGTGCCAGCAGCTCCCGAGAGGGCTACACCTTC	CASSSREGYTF
TRBJ1-5	many	TRBV12-3/TRBV12-4	-	TGTGCCAGCAGTTTAGACAGAAATCAGCCCCAGCATTTT	CASSLDRNQPQHF
TRBJ1-2	many	TRBV24-1	-	TGTGCCACCAGTGAGGGCAGCTATGGCTACACCTTC	CATSEGSYGYTF
TRBJ2-3	many	TRBV6-5	TRBD2	TGTGCCAGCAGCCCTAAAGCGGGGGGCCCAGATACGCAGTATTTT	CASSPKAGGPDTQYF
TRBJ1-5	many	TRBV7-9	-	TGTGCCAGCAGCTTAGGGGATCAGCCCCAGCATTTT	CASSLGDQPQHF
TRBJ2-5	-	TRBV6-6	TRBD2	TGTGCCAGCAGTTACAGACTAGCGGGGGCTCAAGAGACCCAGTACTTC	CASSYRLAGAQETQYF
TRBJ1-2	many	TRBV7-2	-	TGTGCCAGCAGCTTGGATACTCGACCCTATGGCTACACCTTC	CASSLDTRPYGYTF
TRBJ2-1	many	TRBV11-2	TRBD2	TGTGCCAGCAGCTTAACTAGCGGGGGGCTATACAATGAGCAGTTCTTC	CASSLTSGGLYNEQFF
TRBJ2-7	many	TRBV7-9	TRBD1	TGTGCCAGCAGCTGGACAGGGTTGAACGAGCAGTACTTC	CASSWTGLNEQYF
TRBJ2-3	many	TRBV5-1	-	TGCGCCAGCAGCTTGCTTGGCGTGGCAGATACGCAGTATTTT	CASSLLGVADTQYF
TRBJ1-2	many	TRBV29-1	TRBD1	TGCAGCGTTCCGGGACAGGGCTTCTACACCTTC	CSVPGQGFYTF
TRBJ2-6	many	TRBV7-8	-	TGTGCCAGCAGCTTAGTTTTGCGTGACAGGCCCCTCTCTGGGGCCAACGTCCTGACTTTC	CASSLVLRDRPLSGANVLTF
TRBJ1-2	many	TRBV7-9	TRBD1	TGTGCCAGCAGCTTTTCCGGGACAGGGGGCTATGGCTACACCTTC	CASSFSGTGGYGYTF
TRBJ2-3	many	TRBV5-1	-	TGCGCCAGCAGCTTTGAGGGAATTGGCGATACGCAGTATTTT	CASSFEGIGDTQYF
TRBJ2-1	many	TRBV12-3/TRBV12-4	TRBD1	TGTGCCAGCAGTTTCGTGGACAGGGGGAACAATGAGCAGTTCTTC	CASSFVDRGNNEQFF
TRBJ2-1	many	TRBV25-1	-	TGTGCCAGCAGGGACAAAACCTCTCTTGGAGAGCAGTTCTTC	CASRDKTSLGEQFF
TRBJ2-3	many	TRBV6-5	-	TGTGCCAGCAGTTACTCTTCCGGCACAGATACGCAGTATTTT	CASSYSSGTDTQYF
TRBJ1-1	many	TRBV5-1	-	TGCGCCAGCTCCGGGGTAGGAGACACTGAAGCTTTCTTT	CASSGVGDTEAFF
TRBJ2-5	-	TRBV20-1	-	TGCAGTGCTTTCAGCACCGGGGAGACCCAGTACTTC	CSAFSTGETQYF
TRBJ2-3	many	TRBV20-1	-	TGCAGTGCCACCCCGGGGGGCACAGATACGCAGTATTTT	CSATPGGTDTQYF
TRBJ1-5	many	TRBV15	-	TGTGCCACCAGTCCTGGACCTCCCAATCAGCCCCAGCATTTT	CATSPGPPNQPQHF
TRBJ1-4	many	TRBV6-5	-	TGTGCCAGCAGTTATGGGGGGCAGAATGAAAAACTGTTTTTT	CASSYGGQNEKLFF
TRBJ2-3	medium-sized	TRBV20-1	-	TGCAGTGCAAAAGGAGACTATTCCACAGATACGCAGTATTTT	CSAKGDYSTDTQYF
TRBJ2-7	many	TRBV20-1	TRBD2	TGCAGTGCACGATCACTAGCGGGAGTTTTGTACGAGCAGTACTTC	CSARSLAGVLYEQYF
TRBJ1-3	many	TRBV9	-	TGTGCCAGCAGCGTTCCCCCGAGAAACACCATATATTTT	CASSVPPRNTIYF
TRBJ2-7	many	TRBV7-9	TRBD2	TGTGCCAGCAGCTTACGTCCTAGCGGCTCCTACGAGCAGTACTTC	CASSLRPSGSYEQYF
TRBJ1-2	many	TRBV6-5	-	TGTGCCAGCAGTTACTCGAGAGGGACTGCCTATGGCTACACCTTC	CASSYSRGTAYGYTF
TRBJ2-1	many	TRBV5-1	TRBD1	TGCGCCAGCAGCATTGACAGGGGGACCTACAATGAGCAGTTCTTC	CASSIDRGTYNEQFF